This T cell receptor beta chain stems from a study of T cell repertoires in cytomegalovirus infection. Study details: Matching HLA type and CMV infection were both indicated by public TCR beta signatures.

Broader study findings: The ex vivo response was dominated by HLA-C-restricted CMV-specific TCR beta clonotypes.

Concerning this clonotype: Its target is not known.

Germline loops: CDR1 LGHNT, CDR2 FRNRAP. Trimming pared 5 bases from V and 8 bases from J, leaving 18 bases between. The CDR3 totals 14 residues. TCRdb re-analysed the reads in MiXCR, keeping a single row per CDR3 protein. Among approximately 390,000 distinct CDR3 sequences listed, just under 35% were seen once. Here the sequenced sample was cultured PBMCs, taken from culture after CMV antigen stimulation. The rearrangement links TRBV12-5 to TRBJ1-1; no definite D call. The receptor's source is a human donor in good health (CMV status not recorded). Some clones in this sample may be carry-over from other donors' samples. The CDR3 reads CASGLILSLKEAFF. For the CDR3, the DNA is TGTGCTAGTGGTCTGATCCTTTCCCTCAAAGAAGCTTTCTTT.